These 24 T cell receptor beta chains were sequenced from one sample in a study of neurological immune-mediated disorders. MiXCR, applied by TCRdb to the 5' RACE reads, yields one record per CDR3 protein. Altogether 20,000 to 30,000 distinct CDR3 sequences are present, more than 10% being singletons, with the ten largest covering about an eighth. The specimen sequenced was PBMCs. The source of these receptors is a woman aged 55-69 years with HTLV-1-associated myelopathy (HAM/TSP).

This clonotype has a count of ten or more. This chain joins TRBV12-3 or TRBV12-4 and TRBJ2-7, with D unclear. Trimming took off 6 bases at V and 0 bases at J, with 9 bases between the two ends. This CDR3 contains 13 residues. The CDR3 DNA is TGTGCCAGCAGACCCGCCAGCTCCTACGAGCAGTACTTC. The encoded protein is CASRPASSYEQYF.

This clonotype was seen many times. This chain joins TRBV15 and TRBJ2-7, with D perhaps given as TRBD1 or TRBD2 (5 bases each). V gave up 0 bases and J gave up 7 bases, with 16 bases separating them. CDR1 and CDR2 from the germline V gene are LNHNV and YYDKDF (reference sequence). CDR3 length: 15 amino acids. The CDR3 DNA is TGTGCCACCAGCAGAGACCGGGACCTAGGTAGGGAGCAGTACTTC. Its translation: CATSRDRDLGREQYF. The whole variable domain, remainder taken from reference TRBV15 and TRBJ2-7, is DAMVIQNPRYQVTQFGKPVTLSCSQTLNHNVMYWYQQKSSQAPKLLFHYYDKDFNNEADTPDNFQSRRPNTSFCFLDIRSPGLGDTAMYLCATSRDRDLGREQYFGPGTRLTVT.

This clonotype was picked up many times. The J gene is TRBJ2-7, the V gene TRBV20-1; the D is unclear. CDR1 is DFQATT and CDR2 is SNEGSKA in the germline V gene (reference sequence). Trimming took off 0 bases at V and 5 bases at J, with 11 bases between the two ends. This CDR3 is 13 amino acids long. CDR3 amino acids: CSAREHQDHEQYF. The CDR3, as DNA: TGCAGTGCTAGAGAGCACCAAGACCACGAGCAGTACTTC.

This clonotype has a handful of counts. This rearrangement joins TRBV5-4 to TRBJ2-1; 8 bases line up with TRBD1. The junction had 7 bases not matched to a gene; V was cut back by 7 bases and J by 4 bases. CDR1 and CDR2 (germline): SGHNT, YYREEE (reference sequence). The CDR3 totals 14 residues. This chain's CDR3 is CASGQGASYNEQFF. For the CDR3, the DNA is TGTGCCAGCGGACAGGGAGCCAGTTACAATGAGCAGTTCTTC.

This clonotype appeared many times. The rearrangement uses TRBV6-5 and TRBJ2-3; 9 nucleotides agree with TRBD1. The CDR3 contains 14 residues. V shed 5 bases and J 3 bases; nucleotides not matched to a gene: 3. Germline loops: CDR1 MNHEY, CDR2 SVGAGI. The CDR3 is CASSIDRGTDTQYF. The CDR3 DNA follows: TGTGCCAGCAGTATCGACAGGGGGACAGATACGCAGTATTTT.

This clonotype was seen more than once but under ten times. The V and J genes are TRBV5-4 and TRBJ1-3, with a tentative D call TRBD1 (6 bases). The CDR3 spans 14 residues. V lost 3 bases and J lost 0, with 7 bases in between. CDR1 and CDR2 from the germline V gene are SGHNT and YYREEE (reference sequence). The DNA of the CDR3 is TGTGCCAGCAGCTCGACAGGCTCTGGAAACACCATATATTTT. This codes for CASSSTGSGNTIYF.

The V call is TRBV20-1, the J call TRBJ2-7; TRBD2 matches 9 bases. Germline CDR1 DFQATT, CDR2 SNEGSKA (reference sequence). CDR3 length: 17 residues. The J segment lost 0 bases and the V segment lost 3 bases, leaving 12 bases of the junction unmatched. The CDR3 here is CSARDHLLAGFSYEQYF. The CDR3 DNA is TGCAGTGCTAGGGATCACCTACTAGCGGGCTTCTCCTACGAGCAGTACTTC.

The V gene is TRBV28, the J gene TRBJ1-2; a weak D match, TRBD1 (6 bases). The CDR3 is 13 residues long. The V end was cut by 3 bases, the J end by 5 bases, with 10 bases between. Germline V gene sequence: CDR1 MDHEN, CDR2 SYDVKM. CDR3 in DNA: TGTGCCAGCAGTTTTAGGGGGGAGTATGGCTACACCTTC. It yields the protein CASSFRGEYGYTF.

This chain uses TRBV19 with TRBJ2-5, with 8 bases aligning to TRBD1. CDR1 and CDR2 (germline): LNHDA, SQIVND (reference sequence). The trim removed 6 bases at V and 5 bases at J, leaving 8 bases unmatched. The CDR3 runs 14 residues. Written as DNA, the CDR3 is TGTGCCAGTAGCACCAGGGGGCGGCCGGAGACCCAGTACTTC. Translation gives CASSTRGRPETQYF.

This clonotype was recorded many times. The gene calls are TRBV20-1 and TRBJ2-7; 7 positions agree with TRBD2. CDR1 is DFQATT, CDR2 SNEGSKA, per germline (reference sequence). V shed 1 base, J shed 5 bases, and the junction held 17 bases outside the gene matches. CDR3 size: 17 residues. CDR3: CSARGWLAVGDSHEQYF. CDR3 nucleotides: TGCAGTGCTAGAGGGTGGCTAGCGGTAGGAGATTCCCACGAGCAGTACTTC.

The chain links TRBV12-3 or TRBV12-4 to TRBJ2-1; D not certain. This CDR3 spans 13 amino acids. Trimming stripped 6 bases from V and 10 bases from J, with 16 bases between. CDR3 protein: CASSPQSGVEQFF. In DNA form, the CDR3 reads TGTGCCAGCAGCCCCCAAAGTGGAGTCGAGCAGTTCTTC.

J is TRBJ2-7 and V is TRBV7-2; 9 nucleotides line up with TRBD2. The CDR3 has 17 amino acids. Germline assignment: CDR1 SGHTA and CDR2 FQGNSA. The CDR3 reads CSNSRSGLAGGEPEQYF. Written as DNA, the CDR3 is TGTTCCAACAGCCGGTCTGGACTGGCGGGGGGGGAACCCGAGCAGTACTTC.

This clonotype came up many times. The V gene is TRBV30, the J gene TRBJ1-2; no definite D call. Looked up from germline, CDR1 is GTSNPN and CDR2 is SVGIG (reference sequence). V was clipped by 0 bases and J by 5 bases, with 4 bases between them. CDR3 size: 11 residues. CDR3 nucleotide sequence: TGTGCCTGGAGTGTTCAATATGGCTACACCTTC. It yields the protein CAWSVQYGYTF.

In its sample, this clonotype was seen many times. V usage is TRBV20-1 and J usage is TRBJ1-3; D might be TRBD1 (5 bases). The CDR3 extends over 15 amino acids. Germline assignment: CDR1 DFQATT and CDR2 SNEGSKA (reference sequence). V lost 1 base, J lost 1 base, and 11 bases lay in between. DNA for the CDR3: TGCAGTGCTAGAGTCCATCCAGGGTCTGGAAACACCATATATTTT. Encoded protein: CSARVHPGSGNTIYF.

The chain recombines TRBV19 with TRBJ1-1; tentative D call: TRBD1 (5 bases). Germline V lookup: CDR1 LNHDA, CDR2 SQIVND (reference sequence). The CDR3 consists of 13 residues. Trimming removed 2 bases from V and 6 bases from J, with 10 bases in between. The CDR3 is CASSIIGGAEAFF. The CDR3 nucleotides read TGTGCCAGTAGTATAATCGGGGGTGCTGAAGCTTTCTTT.

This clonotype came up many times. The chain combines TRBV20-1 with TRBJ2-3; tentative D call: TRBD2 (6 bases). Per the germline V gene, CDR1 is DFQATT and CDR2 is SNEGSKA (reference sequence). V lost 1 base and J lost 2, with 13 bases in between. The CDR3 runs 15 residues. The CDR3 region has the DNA TGCAGTGCTAGAGGTTCCCGGGAGTCCACAGATACGCAGTATTTT. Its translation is CSARGSRESTDTQYF.

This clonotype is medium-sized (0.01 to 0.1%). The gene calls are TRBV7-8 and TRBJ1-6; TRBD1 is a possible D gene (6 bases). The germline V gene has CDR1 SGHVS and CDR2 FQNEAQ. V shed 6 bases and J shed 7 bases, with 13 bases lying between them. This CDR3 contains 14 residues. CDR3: CASRVGTLNSPLHF. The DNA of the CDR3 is TGTGCCAGCAGAGTCGGGACACTCAATTCACCCCTCCACTTT.

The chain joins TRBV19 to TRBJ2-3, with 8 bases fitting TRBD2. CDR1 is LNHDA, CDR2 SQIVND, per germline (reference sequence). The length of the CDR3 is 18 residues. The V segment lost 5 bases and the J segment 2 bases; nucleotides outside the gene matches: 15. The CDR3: CASSVYSGGATLTDTQYF. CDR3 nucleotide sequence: TGTGCCAGTAGTGTCTATTCGGGGGGGGCCACCCTCACAGATACGCAGTATTTT. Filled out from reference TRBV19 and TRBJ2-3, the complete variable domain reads DGGITQSPKYLFRKEGQNVTLSCEQNLNHDAMYWYRQDPGQGLRLIYYSQIVNDFQKGDIAEGYSVSREKKESFPLTVTSAQKNPTAFYLCASSVYSGGATLTDTQYFGPGTRLTVL.

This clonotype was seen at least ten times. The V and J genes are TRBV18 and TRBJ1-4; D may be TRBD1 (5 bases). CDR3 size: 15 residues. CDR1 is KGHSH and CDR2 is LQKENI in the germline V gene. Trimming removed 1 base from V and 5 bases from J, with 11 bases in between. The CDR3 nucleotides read TGTGCCAGCTCACCACGGTCGGGACTGAATGAAAAACTGTTTTTT. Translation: CASSPRSGLNEKLFF.

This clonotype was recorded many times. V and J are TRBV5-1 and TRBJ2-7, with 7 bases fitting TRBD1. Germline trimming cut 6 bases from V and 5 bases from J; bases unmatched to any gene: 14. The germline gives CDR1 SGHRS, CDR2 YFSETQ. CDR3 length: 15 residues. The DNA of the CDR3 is TGCGCCAGCACCCAAACTCTGCAGGGGGTTAACGAGCAGTACTTC. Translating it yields CASTQTLQGVNEQYF.

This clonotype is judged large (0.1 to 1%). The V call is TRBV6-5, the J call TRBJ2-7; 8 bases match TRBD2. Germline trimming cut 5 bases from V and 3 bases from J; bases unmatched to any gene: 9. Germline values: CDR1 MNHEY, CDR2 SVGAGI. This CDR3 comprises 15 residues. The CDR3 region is CASSNPLAADYEQYF. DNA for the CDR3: TGTGCCAGCAGTAACCCACTAGCGGCAGACTACGAGCAGTACTTC.

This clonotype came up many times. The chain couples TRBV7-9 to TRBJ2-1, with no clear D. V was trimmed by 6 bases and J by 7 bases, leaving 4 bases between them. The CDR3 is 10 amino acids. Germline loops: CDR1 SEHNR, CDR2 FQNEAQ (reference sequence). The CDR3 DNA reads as TGTGCCAGCAGTCGGAATGAGCAGTTCTTC. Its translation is CASSRNEQFF.

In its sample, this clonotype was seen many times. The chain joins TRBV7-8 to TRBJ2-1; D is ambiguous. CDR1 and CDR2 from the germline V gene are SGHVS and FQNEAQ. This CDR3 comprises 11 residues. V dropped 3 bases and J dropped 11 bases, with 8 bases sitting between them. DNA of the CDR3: TGTGCCAGCAGCTTGGAGCTCCAGCAGTTCTTC. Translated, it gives CASSLELQQFF. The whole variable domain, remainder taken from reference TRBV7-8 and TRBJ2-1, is GAGVSQSPRYKVAKRGQDVALRCDPISGHVSLFWYQQALGQGPEFLTYFQNEAQLDKSGLPSDRFFAERPEGSVSTLKIQRTQQEDSAVYLCASSLELQQFFGPGTRLTVL.

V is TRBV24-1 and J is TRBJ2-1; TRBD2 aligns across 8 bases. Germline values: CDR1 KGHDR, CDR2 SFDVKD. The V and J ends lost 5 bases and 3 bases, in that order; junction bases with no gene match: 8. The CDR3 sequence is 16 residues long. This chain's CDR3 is CATSAGASGFYNEQFF. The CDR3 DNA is TGTGCCACCAGTGCGGGGGCTAGCGGGTTCTACAATGAGCAGTTCTTC.